This is a list of T cell receptor beta chains from one sample in a study of response to subunit inactivated influenza vaccine. A single record per CDR3 protein comes from TCRdb applying MiXCR to the RT-PCR reads. This sample has 750,000 to 850,000 distinct CDR3 sequences, with approximately 17% found just once. The sequencing used PBMCs from blood, collected approximately 5 days after vaccination. The receptors come from a man aged 50 or older who received an inactivated influenza vaccine. The CDR3 runs from the conserved cysteine through the conserved F or W. The D gene is left open where the match is weak. Clone size is shown for a subset of rows, as once, few, many or a class of expanded clone.

D gene,J gene,V gene,clone size,CDR3 protein,CDR3 DNA
.,TRBJ2-7,TRBV12-3/TRBV12-4,many,CASSFSTGDEQYF,TGTGCCAGCAGTTTTTCTACTGGGGACGAGCAGTACTTC
.,TRBJ2-1,TRBV7-2,.,CASSELLAVNEQFF,TGTGCCAGCAGCGAGTTGCTAGCTGTGAATGAGCAGTTCTTC
.,TRBJ2-2,TRBV11-2,few,CASSRNRGRDTGELFF,TGTGCCAGCAGCAGGAACCGGGGCAGGGACACCGGGGAGCTGTTTTTT
.,TRBJ2-7,TRBV28,.,CATSTWRDSYEQYF,TGTGCCACTTCGACGTGGCGGGACTCCTACGAGCAGTACTTC
TRBD2,TRBJ2-1,TRBV7-7,.,CASRPTSGSGDEQFF,TGTGCCAGCAGACCGACTAGCGGGAGTGGGGATGAGCAGTTCTTC
.,TRBJ1-2,TRBV29-1,few,CSVGQTRSQGYTF,TGCAGCGTAGGTCAGACAAGGAGTCAGGGCTACACCTTC
.,TRBJ2-2,TRBV19,.,CASTPVNPGTYIPTGELFF,TGTGCCAGTACCCCGGTCAATCCCGGGACATATATCCCGACTGGGGAGCTGTTTTTT
TRBD2,TRBJ2-1,TRBV7-7,few,CASSLSSSGPYNEQFF,TGTGCCAGCAGCTTATCCTCTAGCGGCCCATACAATGAGCAGTTCTTC
.,TRBJ1-4,TRBV5-1,.,CASSLEGQGEKLFF,TGCGCCAGCAGCTTGGAAGGGCAGGGCGAAAAACTGTTTTTT
.,TRBJ2-5,TRBV4-3,.,CASSPSGGPGQTQETQYF,TGCGCCAGCAGCCCTTCCGGGGGGCCGGGACAGACCCAAGAGACCCAGTACTTC
TRBD2,TRBJ2-1,TRBV27,.,CASNNRPGLAANEQFF,TGTGCCAGCAACAATAGACCGGGACTAGCGGCGAATGAGCAGTTCTTC
.,TRBJ2-3,TRBV6-5,.,CASSLRGSTDMQYF,TGTGCCAGCAGTTTACGGGGGAGCACAGATATGCAGTATTTT
.,TRBJ2-7,TRBV12-3/TRBV12-4,few,CASSLSGTRNEQYF,TGTGCCAGCAGTTTATCTGGGACCCGAAACGAGCAGTACTTC
TRBD2,TRBJ2-3,TRBV5-1,.,CASSLGLAVYTDTQYF,TGCGCCAGCAGCTTGGGACTAGCGGTTTACACAGATACGCAGTATTTT
TRBD2,TRBJ2-3,TRBV20-1,.,CSARDLRETDTQYF,TGCAGTGCTAGAGATTTGCGGGAGACAGATACGCAGTATTTT
.,TRBJ1-3,TRBV7-6,.,CASSLSSPGNTIYF,TGTGCCAGCAGCCTTTCTAGCCCGGGAAACACCATATATTTT
.,TRBJ2-7,TRBV7-9,many,CASSLAGDYEQYF,TGTGCCAGCAGCTTAGCCGGGGATTACGAGCAGTACTTC
TRBD2,TRBJ2-1,TRBV7-2,.,CASSLGFGGRAADEQFF,TGTGCCAGCAGCTTGGGGTTTGGCGGGAGGGCCGCCGATGAGCAGTTCTTC
.,TRBJ1-1,TRBV5-1,few,CASSPTTNTEAFF,TGCGCCAGCAGCCCTACGACGAACACTGAAGCTTTCTTT
.,TRBJ2-7,TRBV6-2/TRBV6-3,few,CASTERLPYEQYF,TGTGCCAGCACCGAGAGATTGCCCTACGAGCAGTACTTC
.,TRBJ2-1,TRBV6-1,few,CASSDSPYNEQFF,TGTGCCAGCAGCGACAGTCCCTACAATGAGCAGTTCTTC
.,TRBJ2-7,TRBV21-1,once,CASSTIAGGTNNYEQYF,TGTGCCAGCAGCACAATAGCGGGAGGGACTAATAATTACGAGCAGTACTTC
.,TRBJ1-4,TRBV12-3/TRBV12-4,few,CASSFKGTNEKLFF,TGTGCCAGCAGTTTTAAGGGGACTAATGAAAAACTGTTTTTT
TRBD2,TRBJ2-7,TRBV4-3,many,CASSQVLAGGYEQYF,TGCGCCAGCAGCCAAGTCCTAGCGGGAGGGTACGAGCAGTACTTC
.,TRBJ2-5,TRBV27,few,CASSSSPLGTQYF,TGTGCCAGCAGTTCGTCCCCATTGGGGACCCAGTACTTC